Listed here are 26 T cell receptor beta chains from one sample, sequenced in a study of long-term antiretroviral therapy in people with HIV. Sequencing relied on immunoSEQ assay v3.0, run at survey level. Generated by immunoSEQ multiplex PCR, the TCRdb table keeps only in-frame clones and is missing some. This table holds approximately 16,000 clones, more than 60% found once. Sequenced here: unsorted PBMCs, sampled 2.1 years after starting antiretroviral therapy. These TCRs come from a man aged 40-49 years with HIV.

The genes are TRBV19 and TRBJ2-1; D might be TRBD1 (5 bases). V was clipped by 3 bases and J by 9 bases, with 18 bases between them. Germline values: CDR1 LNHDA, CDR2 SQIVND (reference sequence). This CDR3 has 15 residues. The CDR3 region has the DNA TGTGCCAGTAGTATTGACAGCGCCGGATTGACTGAGCAGTTCTTC. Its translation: CASSIDSAGLTEQFF. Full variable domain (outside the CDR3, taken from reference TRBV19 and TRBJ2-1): DGGITQSPKYLFRKEGQNVTLSCEQNLNHDAMYWYRQDPGQGLRLIYYSQIVNDFQKGDIAEGYSVSREKKESFPLTVTSAQKNPTAFYLCASSIDSAGLTEQFFGPGTRLTVL.

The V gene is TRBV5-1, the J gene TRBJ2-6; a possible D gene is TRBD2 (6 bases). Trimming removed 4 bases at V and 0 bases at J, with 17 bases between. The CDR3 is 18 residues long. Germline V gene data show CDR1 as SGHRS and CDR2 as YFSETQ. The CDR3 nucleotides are TGCGCCAGCAGCCGTACGGGGGAAATAGTCTCTGGGGCCAACGTCCTGACTTTC. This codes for CASSRTGEIVSGANVLTF.

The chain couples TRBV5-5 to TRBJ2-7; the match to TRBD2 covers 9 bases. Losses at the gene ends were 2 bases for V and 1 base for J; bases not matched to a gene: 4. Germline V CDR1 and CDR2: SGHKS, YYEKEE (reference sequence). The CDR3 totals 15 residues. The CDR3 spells CASSLIAGASYEQYF. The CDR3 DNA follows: TGTGCCAGCAGCTTAATAGCGGGGGCGTCCTACGAGCAGTACTTC. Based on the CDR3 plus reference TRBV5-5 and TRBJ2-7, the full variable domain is DAGVTQSPTHLIKTRGQQVTLRCSPISGHKSVSWYQQVLGQGPQFIFQYYEKEERGRGNFPDRFSARQFPNYSSELNVNALLLGDSALYLCASSLIAGASYEQYFGPGTRLTVT.

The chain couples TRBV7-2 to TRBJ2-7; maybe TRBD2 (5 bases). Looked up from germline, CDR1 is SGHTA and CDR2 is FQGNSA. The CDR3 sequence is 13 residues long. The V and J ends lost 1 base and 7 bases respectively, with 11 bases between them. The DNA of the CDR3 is TGTGCCAGCAGCTTAGTCCGGGGTGGGGAGCAGTACTTC. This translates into CASSLVRGGEQYF.

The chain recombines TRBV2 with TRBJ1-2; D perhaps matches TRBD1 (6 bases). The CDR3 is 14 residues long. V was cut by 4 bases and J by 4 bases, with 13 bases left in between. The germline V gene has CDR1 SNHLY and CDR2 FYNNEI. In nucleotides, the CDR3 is TGTGCCAGCAGTGTAGGACAGTCTGGCTATGGCTACACCTTC. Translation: CASSVGQSGYGYTF. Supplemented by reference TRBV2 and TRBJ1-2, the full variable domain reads EPEVTQTPSHQVTQMGQEVILRCVPISNHLYFYWYRQILGQKVEFLVSFYNNEISEKSEIFDDQFSVERPDGSNFTLKIRSTKLEDSAMYFCASSVGQSGYGYTFGSGTRLTVV.

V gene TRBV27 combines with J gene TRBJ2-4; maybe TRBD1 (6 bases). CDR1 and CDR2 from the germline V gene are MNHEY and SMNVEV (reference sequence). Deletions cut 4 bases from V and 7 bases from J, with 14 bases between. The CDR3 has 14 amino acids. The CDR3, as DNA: TGTGCCAGCAGTTCAACAGGGTTAGGGAACATTCAGTACTTC. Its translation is CASSSTGLGNIQYF.

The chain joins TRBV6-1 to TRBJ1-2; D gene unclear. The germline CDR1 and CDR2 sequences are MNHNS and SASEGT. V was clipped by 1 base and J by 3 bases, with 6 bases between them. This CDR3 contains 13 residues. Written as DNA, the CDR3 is TGTGCCAGCAGTGAAGGGGCTTACTATGGCTACACCTTC. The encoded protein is CASSEGAYYGYTF.

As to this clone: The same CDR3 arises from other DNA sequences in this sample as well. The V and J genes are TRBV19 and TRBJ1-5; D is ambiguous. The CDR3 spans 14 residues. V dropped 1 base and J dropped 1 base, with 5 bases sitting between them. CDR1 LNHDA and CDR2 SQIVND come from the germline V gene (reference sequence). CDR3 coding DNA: TGTGCCAGTAGTATAGGGGAAAGCAATCAGCCCCAGCATTTT. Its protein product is CASSIGESNQPQHF.

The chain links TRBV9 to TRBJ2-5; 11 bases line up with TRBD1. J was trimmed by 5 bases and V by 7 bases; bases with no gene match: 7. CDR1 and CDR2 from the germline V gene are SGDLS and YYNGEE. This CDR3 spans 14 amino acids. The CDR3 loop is CASSGTGGSETQYF. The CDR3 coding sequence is TGTGCCAGCTCGGGGACAGGGGGATCGGAGACCCAGTACTTC.

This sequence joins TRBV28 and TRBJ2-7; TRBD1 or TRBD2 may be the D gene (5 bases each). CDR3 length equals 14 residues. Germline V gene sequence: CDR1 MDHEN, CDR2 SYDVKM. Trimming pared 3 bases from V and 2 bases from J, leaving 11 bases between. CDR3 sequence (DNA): TGTGCCAGCAGTTTCCCGGGGCCGCCCTACGAGCAGTACTTC. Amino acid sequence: CASSFPGPPYEQYF.

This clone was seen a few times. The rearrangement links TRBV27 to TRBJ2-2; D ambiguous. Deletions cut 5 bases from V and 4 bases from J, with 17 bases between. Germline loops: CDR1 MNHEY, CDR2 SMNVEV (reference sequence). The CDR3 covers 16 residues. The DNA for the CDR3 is TGTGCCAGCAGTCCTGGACCCAACCGCGGCACCGGGGAGCTGTTTTTT. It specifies CASSPGPNRGTGELFF.

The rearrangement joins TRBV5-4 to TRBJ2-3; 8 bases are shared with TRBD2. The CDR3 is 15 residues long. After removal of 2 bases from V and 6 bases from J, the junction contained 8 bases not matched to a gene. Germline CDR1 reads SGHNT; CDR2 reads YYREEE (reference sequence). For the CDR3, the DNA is TGTGCCAGCAGCTTAGGGGCGGGGGGCCCCGATACGCAGTATTTT. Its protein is CASSLGAGGPDTQYF.

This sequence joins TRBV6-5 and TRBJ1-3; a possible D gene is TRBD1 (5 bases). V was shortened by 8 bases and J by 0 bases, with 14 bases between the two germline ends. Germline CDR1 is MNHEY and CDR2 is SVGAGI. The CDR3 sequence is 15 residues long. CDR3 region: CASRPTGSSGNTIYF. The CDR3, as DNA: TGTGCCAGCCGGCCTACAGGTAGCTCTGGAAACACCATATATTTT.

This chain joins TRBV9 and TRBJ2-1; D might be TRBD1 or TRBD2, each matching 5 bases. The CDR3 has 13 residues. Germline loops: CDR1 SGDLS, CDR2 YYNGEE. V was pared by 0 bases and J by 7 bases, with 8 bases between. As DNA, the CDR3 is TGTGCCAGCAGCGTAGAGGGACGTAATGAGCAGTTCTTC. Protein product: CASSVEGRNEQFF.

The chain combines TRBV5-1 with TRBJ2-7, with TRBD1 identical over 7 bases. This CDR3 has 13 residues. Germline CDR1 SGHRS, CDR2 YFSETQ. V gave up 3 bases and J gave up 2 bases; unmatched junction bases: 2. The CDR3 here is CASSSDRAYEQYF. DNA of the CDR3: TGCGCCAGCAGCTCCGACAGGGCCTACGAGCAGTACTTC.

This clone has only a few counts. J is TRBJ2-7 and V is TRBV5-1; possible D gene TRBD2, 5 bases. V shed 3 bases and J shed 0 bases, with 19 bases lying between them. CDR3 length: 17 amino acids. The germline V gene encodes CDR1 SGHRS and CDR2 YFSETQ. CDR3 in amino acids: CASSWSSIQGSSYEQYF. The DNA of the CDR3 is TGCGCCAGCAGCTGGTCCTCTATCCAAGGGAGCTCCTACGAGCAGTACTTC.

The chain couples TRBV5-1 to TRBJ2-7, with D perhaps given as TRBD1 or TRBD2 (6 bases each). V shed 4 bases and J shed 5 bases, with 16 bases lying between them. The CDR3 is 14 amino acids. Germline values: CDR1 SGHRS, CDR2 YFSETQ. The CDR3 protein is CASSAGGGFDEQYF. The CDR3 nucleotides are TGCGCCAGCAGCGCCGGAGGGGGGTTCGACGAGCAGTACTTC.

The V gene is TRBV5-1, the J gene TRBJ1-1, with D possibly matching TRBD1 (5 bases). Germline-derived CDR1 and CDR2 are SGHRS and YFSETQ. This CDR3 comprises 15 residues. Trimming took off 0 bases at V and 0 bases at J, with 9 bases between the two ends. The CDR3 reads CASSLVGELNTEAFF. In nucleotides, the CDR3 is TGCGCCAGCAGCTTGGTAGGGGAACTGAACACTGAAGCTTTCTTT.

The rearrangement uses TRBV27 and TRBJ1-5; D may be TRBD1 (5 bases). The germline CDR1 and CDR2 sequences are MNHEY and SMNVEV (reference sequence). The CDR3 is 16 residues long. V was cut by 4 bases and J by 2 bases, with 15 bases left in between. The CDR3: CASSSIGGRGNQPQHF. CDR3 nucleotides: TGTGCCAGCAGTTCTATTGGGGGTCGCGGCAATCAGCCCCAGCATTTT.

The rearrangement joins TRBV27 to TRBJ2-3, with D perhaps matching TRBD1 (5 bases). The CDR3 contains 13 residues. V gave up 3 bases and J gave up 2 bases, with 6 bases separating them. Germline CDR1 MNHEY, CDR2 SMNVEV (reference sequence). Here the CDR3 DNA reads TGTGCCAGCAGTTTGACAGTCACAGATACGCAGTATTTT. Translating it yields CASSLTVTDTQYF.

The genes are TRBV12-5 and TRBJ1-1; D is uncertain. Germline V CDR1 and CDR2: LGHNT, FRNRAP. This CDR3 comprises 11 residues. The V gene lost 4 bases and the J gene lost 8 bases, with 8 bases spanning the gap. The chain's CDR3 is CASGSWEEAFF. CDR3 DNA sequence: TGTGCTAGTGGTTCGTGGGAAGAAGCTTTCTTT. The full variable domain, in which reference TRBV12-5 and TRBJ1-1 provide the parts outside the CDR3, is DARVTQTPRHKVTEMGQEVTMRCQPILGHNTVFWYRQTMMQGLELLAYFRNRAPLDDSGMPKDRFSAEMPDATLATLKIQPSEPRDSAVYFCASGSWEEAFFGQGTRLTVV.

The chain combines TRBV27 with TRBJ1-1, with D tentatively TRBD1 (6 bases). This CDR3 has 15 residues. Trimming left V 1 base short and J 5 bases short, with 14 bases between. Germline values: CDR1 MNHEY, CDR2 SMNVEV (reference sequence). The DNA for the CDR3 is TGTGCCAGCAGTTTATGGGTGGGGGCCGAGACTGAAGCTTTCTTT. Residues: CASSLWVGAETEAFF.

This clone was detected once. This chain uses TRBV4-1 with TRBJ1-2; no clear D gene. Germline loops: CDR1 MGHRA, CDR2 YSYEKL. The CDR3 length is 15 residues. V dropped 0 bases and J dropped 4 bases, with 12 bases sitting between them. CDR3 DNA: TGCGCCAGCAGCCAAGACCCCCCCACTCTCTATGGCTACACCTTC. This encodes CASSQDPPTLYGYTF.

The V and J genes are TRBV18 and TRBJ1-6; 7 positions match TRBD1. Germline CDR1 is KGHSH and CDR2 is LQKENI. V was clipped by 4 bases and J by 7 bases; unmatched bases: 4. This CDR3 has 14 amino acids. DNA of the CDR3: TGTGCCAGCTCACTTACAGGGGTGAATTCACCCCTCCACTTT. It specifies CASSLTGVNSPLHF.

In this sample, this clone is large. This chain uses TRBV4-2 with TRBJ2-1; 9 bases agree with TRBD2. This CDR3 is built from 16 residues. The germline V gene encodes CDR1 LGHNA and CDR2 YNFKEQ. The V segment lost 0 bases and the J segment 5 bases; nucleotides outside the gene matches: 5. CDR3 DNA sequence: TGTGCCAGCAGCCAAGAGGAGCGGGGGGTAGACAATGAGCAGTTCTTC. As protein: CASSQEERGVDNEQFF.

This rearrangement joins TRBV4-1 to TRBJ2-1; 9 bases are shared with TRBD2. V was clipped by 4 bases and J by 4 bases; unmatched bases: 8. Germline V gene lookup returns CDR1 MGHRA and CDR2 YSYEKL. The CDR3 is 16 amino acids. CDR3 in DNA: TGCGCCAGCAGCCCTGGCGGGACTAGCATATACAATGAGCAGTTCTTC. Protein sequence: CASSPGGTSIYNEQFF.